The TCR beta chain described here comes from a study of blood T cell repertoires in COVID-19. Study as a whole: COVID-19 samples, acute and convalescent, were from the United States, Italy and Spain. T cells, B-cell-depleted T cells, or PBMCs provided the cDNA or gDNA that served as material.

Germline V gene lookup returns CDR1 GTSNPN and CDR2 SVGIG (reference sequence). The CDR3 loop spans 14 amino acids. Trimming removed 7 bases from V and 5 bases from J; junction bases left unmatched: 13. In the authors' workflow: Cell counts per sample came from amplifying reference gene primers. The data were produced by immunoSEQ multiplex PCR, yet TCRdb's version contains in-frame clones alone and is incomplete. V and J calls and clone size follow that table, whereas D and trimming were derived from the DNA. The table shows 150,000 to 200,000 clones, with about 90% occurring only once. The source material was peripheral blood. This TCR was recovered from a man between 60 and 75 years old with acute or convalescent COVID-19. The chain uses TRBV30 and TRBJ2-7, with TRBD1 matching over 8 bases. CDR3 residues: CASSAGQVYNEQYF. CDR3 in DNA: TGTGCCTCCTCCGCGGGACAGGTCTATAACGAGCAGTACTTC.